These 26 T cell receptor beta chains were sequenced from one sample in a study of cytomegalovirus exposure and HLA in healthy donors. 60 Vbeta and 13 Jbeta primers were used in PCR. Repertoires were generated with immunoSEQ multiplex PCR, while TCRdb's copy carries only in-frame clones and drops some. The table shows around 200,000 clones, with around 81% occurring only once. Sequenced input: PBMCs. The source is a woman aged 45 to 65 in good health and CMV-seropositive.

J is TRBJ1-5 and V is TRBV2, with TRBD1 as a possible D gene (6 bases). Germline V lookup: CDR1 SNHLY, CDR2 FYNNEI. V was clipped by 5 bases and J by 0 bases, with 11 bases between them. The CDR3 length is 15 residues. CDR3 in amino acids: CASSRTDNSNQPQHF. The DNA for the CDR3 is TGTGCCAGCAGTAGGACAGACAATAGCAATCAGCCCCAGCATTTT.

Points on this clone: The junction departs from the called germline gene at one end, perhaps through a read error. The chain recombines TRBV19 with TRBJ1-2; a weak D match, TRBD1 (5 bases). This CDR3 is built from 13 residues. Germline CDR1 LNHDA, CDR2 SQIVND (reference sequence). CDR3 loop: CASSIEEGSASSF. The CDR3 DNA is TGTGCCAGTAGTATCGAGGAGGGGTCTGCTAGTTCCTTC. The full variable domain, its missing parts supplied by reference TRBV19 and TRBJ1-2, is DGGITQSPKYLFRKEGQNVTLSCEQNLNHDAMYWYRQDPGQGLRLIYYSQIVNDFQKGDIAEGYSVSREKKESFPLTVTSAQKNPTAFYLCASSIEEGSASSFGSGTRLTVV.

The rearrangement uses TRBV27 and TRBJ2-7; 11 bases map to TRBD1. Per the germline V gene, CDR1 is MNHEY and CDR2 is SMNVEV (reference sequence). V dropped 6 bases and J dropped 2; count of bases not matched to a gene: 3. The CDR3 length is 14 residues. This CDR3 is CASRGQGAPYEQYF. CDR3 nucleotide sequence: TGTGCCAGCAGAGGACAGGGGGCGCCCTACGAGCAGTACTTC.

V is TRBV28 and J is TRBJ1-5; possibly TRBD1 for D (5 bases). This CDR3 contains 16 residues. V lost 4 bases and J 0 bases, leaving 13 bases between the germline ends. Germline lookup yields CDR1 MDHEN and CDR2 SYDVKM. CDR3 in amino acids: CASSSGTYYSNQPQHF. Written as DNA, the CDR3 is TGTGCCAGCAGTTCGGGGACTTATTATAGCAATCAGCCCCAGCATTTT.

The chain uses TRBV30 and TRBJ1-4; the D is unclear. In germline, CDR1 is GTSNPN, CDR2 SVGIG (reference sequence). The CDR3 is made up of 12 amino acids. The V gene lost 0 bases and the J gene lost 8 bases, with 7 bases spanning the gap. CDR3 sequence reads: CAWSVSGEKLFF. Here the CDR3 DNA reads TGTGCCTGGAGTGTAAGCGGAGAAAAACTGTTTTTT.

The CDR3 DNA follows: TGTGCCAGCAGCAACCCACAGGGGGCCCTGGACGAGCAGTACTTC. This sequence encodes CASSNPQGALDEQYF. The rearrangement joins TRBV5-6 to TRBJ2-5; 9 bases are a match to TRBD1. TRBJ2-7 matches the DNA end more closely, so the J call is doubtful. Germline V lookup: CDR1 SGHDT, CDR2 YYEEEE. The CDR3 is made up of 15 amino acids.

The V gene is TRBV7-2, the J gene TRBJ1-1; D possibly corresponds to TRBD1 (5 bases). V was cut by 10 bases and J by 4 bases, with 19 bases left in between. CDR1 SGHTA and CDR2 FQGNSA come from the germline V gene. CDR3 length: 14 residues. The CDR3 sequence is CAIAAGTPGTEAFF. Written as DNA, the CDR3 is TGTGCCATCGCGGCCGGGACTCCAGGCACTGAAGCTTTCTTT.

The chain couples TRBV5-1 to TRBJ1-3; perhaps TRBD1 as D (5 bases). V was trimmed by 1 base and J by 0 bases, leaving 11 bases between them. Germline lookup yields CDR1 SGHRS and CDR2 YFSETQ. This CDR3 has 16 amino acids. In nucleotides, the CDR3 is TGCGCCAGCAGCTTGACAGGCATAATCTCTGGAAACACCATATATTTT. As protein: CASSLTGIISGNTIYF.

The CDR3 loop is CASSQPGHLSAKNIQYF. The CDR3 DNA sequence: TGCGCCAGCAGTCAACCGGGACACTTATCAGCCAAAAACATTCAGTACTTC. The chain couples TRBV23-1 to TRBJ2-4; tentatively, D is TRBD1 (6 bases). TRBV23-1 is designated an ORF whose function remains uncertain. The CDR3 length is 17 residues. The germline V and J ends were trimmed by 2 bases and 0 bases, with 14 bases remaining between them.

V is TRBV7-2 and J is TRBJ1-3, with D possibly TRBD1 on 6 matching bases. The CDR3 runs to 19 residues. In germline, CDR1 is SGHTA, CDR2 FQGNSA. V gave up 1 base and J gave up 0 bases, with 19 bases separating them. In DNA, the CDR3 is TGTGCCAGCAGCTTAGGAATACGTCCGCGGGGGCTCTCTGGAAACACCATATATTTT. This codes for CASSLGIRPRGLSGNTIYF.

This clone was recorded once. The CDR3 nucleotides are TGCGCCAGCAGCCAAACCTCAACTAAATCCTACGAGCAGTACTTC. As protein: CASSQTSTKSYEQYF. This chain uses TRBV4-1 with TRBJ2-7; D ambiguous. V was cut by 2 bases and J by 1 base, with 12 bases left in between. Germline V gene data show CDR1 as MGHRA and CDR2 as YSYEKL. CDR3 size: 15 residues.

The rearrangement uses TRBV19 and TRBJ1-2; D is perhaps TRBD1 (5 bases). This CDR3 contains 15 residues. Deletions cut 3 bases from V and 3 bases from J, with 14 bases between. The germline V gene encodes CDR1 LNHDA and CDR2 SQIVND (reference sequence). CDR3 nucleotides: TGTGCCAGTAGTATTCCGGGGGGATCCCACTATGGCTACACCTTC. This sequence encodes CASSIPGGSHYGYTF.

V gene TRBV6-1 combines with J gene TRBJ1-3, with D maybe TRBD1 (6 bases). The germline V and J ends were trimmed by 1 base and 1 base, with 11 bases remaining between them. Germline V gives CDR1 MNHNS, CDR2 SASEGT. The CDR3 consists of 16 residues. CDR3 bases: TGTGCCAGCAGTGAAGGCTGGACAGAATCTGGAAACACCATATATTTT. Its protein is CASSEGWTESGNTIYF.

The chain has TRBV18 and TRBJ1-1; D is unresolved. The CDR3 extends over 13 amino acids. V gave up 6 bases and J gave up 2 bases, with 10 bases separating them. In germline, CDR1 is KGHSH, CDR2 LQKENI. The CDR3 protein is CASSLSTNTEAFF. The CDR3 bases are TGTGCCAGCTCCCTTTCAACTAACACTGAAGCTTTCTTT.

V gene TRBV6-1 combines with J gene TRBJ1-5, with D perhaps matching TRBD1 (6 bases). Trimming left V 4 bases short and J 3 bases short, with 13 bases between. The germline CDR1 and CDR2 sequences are MNHNS and SASEGT. The length of the CDR3 is 15 residues. DNA for the CDR3: TGTGCCAGCAGTGCGCGGGGGGGGCCCAATCAGCCCCAGCATTTT. Protein product: CASSARGGPNQPQHF.

This chain uses TRBV5-1 with TRBJ1-5; 8 nucleotides align to TRBD1. V was pared by 4 bases and J by 6 bases, with 9 bases of the junction left unmatched. The length of the CDR3 is 15 residues. Germline V lookup: CDR1 SGHRS, CDR2 YFSETQ. CDR3: CASSRGTGESQPQHF. The CDR3 DNA reads as TGCGCCAGCAGCAGAGGGACAGGTGAAAGTCAGCCCCAGCATTTT. Supplemented by reference TRBV5-1 and TRBJ1-5, the full variable domain reads KAGVTQTPRYLIKTRGQQVTLSCSPISGHRSVSWYQQTPGQGLQFLFEYFSETQRNKGNFPGRFSGRQFSNSRSEMNVSTLELGDSALYLCASSRGTGESQPQHFGDGTRLSIL.

This chain joins TRBV29-1 and TRBJ2-2, with 9 bases lining up with TRBD2. The germline V gene encodes CDR1 SQVTM and CDR2 ANQGSEA. There are 14 residues in the CDR3. V gave up 3 bases and J gave up 4 bases; unmatched junction bases: 3. The CDR3, as DNA: TGCAGCGTTGACCTAGCGGGGAGCACCGGGGAGCTGTTTTTT. Protein sequence: CSVDLAGSTGELFF.

A single count supports this clone. The chain carries TRBV5-4 and TRBJ2-3; TRBD2 agrees at 14 bases. Germline loops: CDR1 SGHNT, CDR2 YYREEE (reference sequence). CDR3 length equals 16 residues. The junction had 7 bases not matched to a gene; V was cut back by 6 bases and J by 4 bases. CDR3 protein: CASTSRLAGGPDTQYF. CDR3 bases: TGTGCCAGCACCTCCAGACTAGCGGGGGGGCCAGATACGCAGTATTTT.

V usage is TRBV9 and J usage is TRBJ1-6; possibly TRBD1 for D (6 bases). CDR1 is SGDLS, CDR2 YYNGEE, per germline. Trimming shortened V by 1 base and J by 6 bases, and 11 bases separated the two germline ends. CDR3 length equals 15 residues. The CDR3 nucleotides are TGTGCCAGCAGCGTATTGGGGGCAGGTAATTCACCCCTCCACTTT. Amino acid sequence: CASSVLGAGNSPLHF.

The rearrangement joins TRBV5-4 to TRBJ2-2, with TRBD2 identical over 11 bases. Germline-derived CDR1 and CDR2 are SGHNT and YYREEE (reference sequence). V trimming: 4 bases; J trimming: 7 bases; junction bases outside the gene matches: 6. This CDR3 has 15 amino acids. The CDR3, as DNA: TGTGCCAGCAGCCGTAGCGGGGGGGGGAGCGGGGAGCTGTTTTTT. This codes for CASSRSGGGSGELFF.

CDR3 residues: CASSVITGVQPQHF. The CDR3 DNA reads as TGTGCCAGTAGCGTAATAACAGGGGTCCAGCCCCAGCATTTT. The genes are TRBV19 and TRBJ1-5; 7 bases map to TRBD1. V dropped 6 bases and J dropped 7; count of bases not matched to a gene: 9. This CDR3 region has 14 residues. The germline gives CDR1 LNHDA, CDR2 SQIVND (reference sequence).

The chain has TRBV9 and TRBJ1-3, with a possible D match to TRBD1 (5 bases). In germline, CDR1 is SGDLS, CDR2 YYNGEE. V gave up 6 bases and J gave up 2 bases, with 12 bases separating them. The CDR3 is 14 amino acids. DNA for the CDR3: TGTGCCAGCACCAAGGGGAGGGCTGGAAACACCATATATTTT. It specifies CASTKGRAGNTIYF.

The rearrangement joins TRBV2 to TRBJ1-4, with a weak D call TRBD1 (6 bases). The CDR3 covers 17 residues. Trimming cost V 5 bases and J 7 bases, with 23 bases left between them. Germline CDR1 SNHLY, CDR2 FYNNEI. The CDR3 reads CASSLRGTPEGGEKLFF. DNA for the CDR3: TGTGCCAGCAGTCTTCGTGGGACACCCGAAGGTGGTGAAAAACTGTTTTTT.

The J gene is TRBJ2-2, the V gene TRBV4-1; 8 nucleotides match TRBD2. Looked up from germline, CDR1 is MGHRA and CDR2 is YSYEKL. This CDR3 spans 17 amino acids. The J segment lost 1 base and the V segment lost 3 bases, leaving 7 bases of the junction unmatched. This CDR3 is CASSQKTSGGNTGELFF. DNA for the CDR3: TGCGCCAGCAGCCAGAAGACGAGCGGGGGGAACACCGGGGAGCTGTTTTTT.

The chain carries TRBV20-1 and TRBJ2-7; the D is unclear. Trimming left V 1 base short and J 7 bases short, with 8 bases between. This CDR3 region has 11 residues. CDR1 is DFQATT and CDR2 is SNEGSKA in the germline V gene (reference sequence). The CDR3 is CSARVIGEQYF. CDR3 nucleotide sequence: TGCAGTGCTAGAGTTATCGGGGAGCAGTACTTC.

This clone was observed a handful of times. V and J are TRBV4-3 and TRBJ2-7; weak D call: TRBD1 (6 bases). The ends were cut back, 0 bases at V and 7 bases at J, with 13 bases in the middle. Germline V lookup: CDR1 LGHNA, CDR2 YSLEER. There are 14 residues in the CDR3. CDR3 sequence reads: CASSQDLGAGEQYF. DNA of the CDR3: TGCGCCAGCAGCCAAGATCTGGGGGCTGGGGAGCAGTACTTC.